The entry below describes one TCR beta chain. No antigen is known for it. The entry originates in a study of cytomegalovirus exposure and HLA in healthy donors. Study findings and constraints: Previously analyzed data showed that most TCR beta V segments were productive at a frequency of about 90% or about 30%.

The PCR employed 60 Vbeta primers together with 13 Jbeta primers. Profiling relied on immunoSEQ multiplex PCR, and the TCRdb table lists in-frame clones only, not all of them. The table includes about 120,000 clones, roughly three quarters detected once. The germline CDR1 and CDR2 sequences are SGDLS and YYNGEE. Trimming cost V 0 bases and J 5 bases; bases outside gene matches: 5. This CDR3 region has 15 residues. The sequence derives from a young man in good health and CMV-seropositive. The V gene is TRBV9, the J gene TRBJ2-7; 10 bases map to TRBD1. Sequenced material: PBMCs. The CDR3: CASSVGDRGGDEQYF. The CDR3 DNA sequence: TGTGCCAGCAGCGTAGGGGACAGGGGTGGGGACGAGCAGTACTTC.